This T cell receptor (beta chain) was retrieved from a study of regulatory T cells in long-lasting Graves disease. Study results and limitations: Persistent disease exhibited a predilection for TRBV28, TRBJ1-2 and TRBJ2-5.

The germline V gene has CDR1 DFQATT and CDR2 SNEGSKA (reference sequence). J lost 3 bases, V lost 3 bases, and 13 bases had no gene match. The CDR3 runs to 17 residues. Specified time point: persistent/refractory GD, antithyroid drugs over 5 years with positive TRAb. Researchers made the TCR library from RNA that was extracted from PBMCs. CDR3-region Arm-PCR and iRepertoire HTBI primers produced the TCR beta libraries. TCRdb ran MiXCR on the multiplex PCR reads and lists one entry per CDR3 protein. The data contain fewer than 450,000 distinct CDR3 sequences, roughly 20% of them singletons. A word on this clonotype: Its specificity is unknown.

Source: peripheral blood mononuclear cells (PBMCs), taken when the disease was refractory, from a patient treated with antithyroid drugs. The chain recombines TRBV20-1 with TRBJ2-7; 11 bases align to TRBD2. This clonotype was sampled from a female donor with Graves disease. The CDR3 region is CSASDRFGTSGVYEQYF. CDR3 coding DNA: TGCAGTGCTAGCGATCGGTTTGGGACTAGCGGCGTCTACGAGCAGTACTTC.